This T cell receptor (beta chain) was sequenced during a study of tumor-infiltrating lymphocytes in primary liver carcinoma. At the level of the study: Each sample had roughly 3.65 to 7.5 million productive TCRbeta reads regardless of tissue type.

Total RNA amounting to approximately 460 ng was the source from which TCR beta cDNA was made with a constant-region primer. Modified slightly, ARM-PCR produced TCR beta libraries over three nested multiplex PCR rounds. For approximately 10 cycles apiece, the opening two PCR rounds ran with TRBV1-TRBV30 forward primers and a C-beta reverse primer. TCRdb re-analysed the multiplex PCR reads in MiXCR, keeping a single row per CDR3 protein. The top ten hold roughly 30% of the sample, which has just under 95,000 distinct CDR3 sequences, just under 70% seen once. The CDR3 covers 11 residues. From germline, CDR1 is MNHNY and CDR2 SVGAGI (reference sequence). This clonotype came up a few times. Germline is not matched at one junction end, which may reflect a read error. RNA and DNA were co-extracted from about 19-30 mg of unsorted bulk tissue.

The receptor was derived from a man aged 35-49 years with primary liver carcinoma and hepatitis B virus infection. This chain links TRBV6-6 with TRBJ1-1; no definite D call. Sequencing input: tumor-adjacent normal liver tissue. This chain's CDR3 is CVSSQNTEAFF. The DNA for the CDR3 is TGTGTCAGCAGTCAAAACACTGAAGCTTTCTTC.